The 17 T cell receptor beta chains reported below all come from one sample, sequenced in a study of cytomegalovirus exposure and HLA in healthy donors. PCR amplification relied on 60 Vbeta primers (plus 13 Jbeta primers). Using immunoSEQ multiplex PCR, the repertoire was profiled, and TCRdb retains in-frame clones only, with some absent. The repertoire holds some 91,000 clones, 65% to 85% seen once, with around 3.4% in the top ten. The sequenced material came from PBMCs. The receptor set was obtained from a man aged 35 to 55 in good health and CMV-seronegative.

The chain links TRBV19 to TRBJ1-2; 7 nucleotides align to TRBD1. The germline gives CDR1 LNHDA, CDR2 SQIVND (reference sequence). This CDR3 comprises 15 residues. V was clipped by 5 bases and J by 2 bases; unmatched bases: 8. The DNA of the CDR3 is TGTGCCAGTAGTGAGACAGGGCATAGAAACTATGGCTACACCTTC. Protein product: CASSETGHRNYGYTF. Full variable domain (outside the CDR3, taken from reference TRBV19 and TRBJ1-2): DGGITQSPKYLFRKEGQNVTLSCEQNLNHDAMYWYRQDPGQGLRLIYYSQIVNDFQKGDIAEGYSVSREKKESFPLTVTSAQKNPTAFYLCASSETGHRNYGYTFGSGTRLTVV.

The chain combines TRBV28 with TRBJ1-5; D remains unclear. V was clipped by 10 bases and J by 0 bases, with 13 bases between them. The CDR3 has 14 amino acids. CDR1 and CDR2 from the germline V gene are MDHEN and SYDVKM. CDR3 protein: CATELKLSNQPQHF. CDR3 sequence (DNA): TGTGCCACCGAACTGAAACTTAGCAATCAGCCCCAGCATTTT. The complete variable domain, with remaining parts taken from reference TRBV28 and TRBJ1-5, reads DVKVTQSSRYLVKRTGEKVFLECVQDMDHENMFWYRQDPGLGLRLIYFSYDVKMKEKGDIPEGYSVSREKKERFSLILESASTNQTSMYLCATELKLSNQPQHFGDGTRLSIL.

The rearrangement joins TRBV27 to TRBJ2-7; 9 bases align to TRBD1. The J segment lost 5 bases and the V segment lost 5 bases, leaving 7 bases of the junction unmatched. CDR3 length: 14 residues. Germline V CDR1 and CDR2: MNHEY, SMNVEV (reference sequence). The CDR3 DNA follows: TGTGCCAGCAGTACAGGGGGCCCGCTCCACGAGCAGTACTTC. Protein: CASSTGGPLHEQYF.

This chain connects TRBV19 to TRBJ2-5; TRBD1 matches at 7 bases. The junction had 10 bases not matched to a gene; V was cut back by 4 bases and J by 5 bases. Germline CDR1 reads LNHDA; CDR2 reads SQIVND (reference sequence). The CDR3 spans 15 residues. The CDR3 DNA is TGTGCCAGTAGTAGGGGGACAGTCAATGGGGAGACCCAGTACTTC. This sequence encodes CASSRGTVNGETQYF.

This chain links TRBV7-9 with TRBJ1-2; 11 nucleotides align to TRBD1. CDR1 and CDR2 (germline): SEHNR, FQNEAQ (reference sequence). The CDR3 runs to 14 residues. The ends lost 5 bases at V and 3 bases at J; junction bases unmatched: 2. The CDR3 here is CASSGTGGDYGYTF. The CDR3 region has the DNA TGTGCCAGCAGCGGGACAGGGGGGGACTATGGCTACACCTTC. The full variable domain, rest sourced from reference TRBV7-9 and TRBJ1-2, is DTGVSQNPRHKITKRGQNVTFRCDPISEHNRLYWYRQTLGQGPEFLTYFQNEAQLEKSRLLSDRFSAERPKGSFSTLEIQRTEQGDSAMYLCASSGTGGDYGYTFGSGTRLTVV.

This clone was seen a handful of times. The chain recombines TRBV6-5 with TRBJ1-1, with D unresolved. The CDR3 is made up of 13 amino acids. V was pared by 5 bases and J by 7 bases, with 14 bases between. Germline CDR1 reads MNHEY; CDR2 reads SVGAGI. The CDR3 bases are TGTGCCAGCAGTCGACTAAATCCCGATGAAGCTTTCTTT. It is translated as CASSRLNPDEAFF.

The gene calls are TRBV29-1 and TRBJ2-1; D is unclear. The CDR3 extends over 14 amino acids. Between the trimmed V and J ends, which lost 7 bases and 0 bases, there was a span of 13 bases. Germline CDR1 SQVTM, CDR2 ANQGSEA. CDR3 nucleotides: TGCAGCGCGGAGCGCCGACTCTCCTACAATGAGCAGTTCTTC. This codes for CSAERRLSYNEQFF.

This clone has just a few counts. This chain joins TRBV7-2 and TRBJ2-7; 8 bases align to TRBD1. The CDR3 extends over 13 amino acids. The germline V gene has CDR1 SGHTA and CDR2 FQGNSA. V was clipped by 10 bases and J by 4 bases; unmatched bases: 9. CDR3 sequence: CATSGNRGYEQYF. DNA for the CDR3: TGTGCCACCTCCGGGAACAGGGGGTACGAGCAGTACTTC.

The V gene is TRBV5-1, the J gene TRBJ2-5; TRBD2 matches 8 bases. The germline V gene has CDR1 SGHRS and CDR2 YFSETQ. The CDR3 loop spans 15 amino acids. The V segment lost 3 bases and the J segment 5 bases; nucleotides outside the gene matches: 9. CDR3 DNA sequence: TGCGCCAGCAGCTCTAGGGGACTAGGTAGCGAGACCCAGTACTTC. This sequence encodes CASSSRGLGSETQYF.

The genes are TRBV11-2 and TRBJ2-3, with 10 bases lining up with TRBD1. The CDR3 runs 16 residues. The J segment lost 3 bases and the V segment lost 4 bases, leaving 7 bases of the junction unmatched. Per the germline V gene, CDR1 is SGHAT and CDR2 is FQNNGV. The CDR3 loop is CASSSLRDRGTDTQYF. The CDR3 coding sequence is TGTGCCAGCAGCTCCCTCCGGGACAGGGGAACAGATACGCAGTATTTT.

The chain recombines TRBV7-2 with TRBJ1-1; 10 bases map to TRBD1. Germline CDR1 and CDR2: SGHTA and FQGNSA. This CDR3 region has 16 residues. V lost 5 bases and J lost 0; bases outside the gene matches: 6. The CDR3 region is CASSPWTGGLNTEAFF. In DNA form, the CDR3 reads TGTGCCAGCAGCCCGTGGACAGGGGGGCTGAACACTGAAGCTTTCTTT.

CDR3 nucleotide sequence: TGTGCCAGCTCACCACCCACAGGGACGACCACCGGGGAGCTGTTTTTT. Its translation is CASSPPTGTTTGELFF. This chain connects TRBV18 to TRBJ2-2; D is perhaps TRBD1 (6 bases). Germline V CDR1 and CDR2: KGHSH, LQKENI. V dropped 0 bases and J dropped 4 bases, with 12 bases sitting between them. The CDR3 has 16 residues. The full variable domain, completed using reference TRBV18 and TRBJ2-2, is NAGVMQNPRHLVRRRGQEARLRCSPMKGHSHVYWYRQLPEEGLKFMVYLQKENIIDESGMPKERFSAEFPKEGPSILRIQQVVRGDSAAYFCASSPPTGTTTGELFFGEGSRLTVL.

The V call is TRBV9, the J call TRBJ2-6, with 9 nucleotides matching TRBD1. The CDR3 has 18 residues. The V and J ends lost 4 bases and 0 bases, in that order; junction bases with no gene match: 8. Germline CDR1 reads SGDLS; CDR2 reads YYNGEE. As DNA, the CDR3 is TGTGCCAGCAGCCTCCGGGACAGGGTCCTCTCTGGGGCCAACGTCCTGACTTTC. It encodes CASSLRDRVLSGANVLTF.

This clone appeared a single time. V is TRBV9 and J is TRBJ1-2; D uncertain. The germline V and J ends were trimmed by 3 bases and 4 bases, with 16 bases remaining between them. From germline, CDR1 is SGDLS and CDR2 YYNGEE. The CDR3 totals 15 residues. The CDR3 sequence: CASSAGLTVSYGYTF. The CDR3 DNA reads as TGTGCCAGCAGCGCCGGACTCACCGTAAGCTATGGCTACACCTTC.

This clone was found once. J is TRBJ2-2 and V is TRBV10-3; 7 positions agree with TRBD2. V lost 4 bases to trimming and J lost 7 bases; unmatched junction nucleotides: 3. Germline CDR1 ENHRY, CDR2 SYGVKD. CDR3 size: 13 residues. CDR3 nucleotides: TGTGCCATCAGTGGTGCTAGCGGCGGGGAGCTGTTTTTT. Translated: CAISGASGGELFF.

This chain links TRBV5-4 with TRBJ2-1; D not certain. The CDR3 is 14 amino acids. The V gene lost 1 base and the J gene lost 1 base, with 6 bases spanning the gap. In germline, CDR1 is SGHNT, CDR2 YYREEE (reference sequence). CDR3: CASSLTVSYNEQFF. The CDR3 DNA reads as TGTGCCAGCAGCTTGACAGTTTCCTACAATGAGCAGTTCTTC.

The CDR3 reads CASSSRAGASEQFF. In nucleotides, the CDR3 is TGTGCCAGCAGCTCCCGGGCGGGGGCGAGTGAGCAGTTCTTC. The rearrangement links TRBV5-6 to TRBJ2-1; a possible D gene is TRBD2 (7 bases). This CDR3 comprises 14 residues. Per germline, CDR1 SGHDT and CDR2 YYEEEE. The V end lost 3 bases, the J end lost 9 bases, and 16 bases lay between the germline ends.